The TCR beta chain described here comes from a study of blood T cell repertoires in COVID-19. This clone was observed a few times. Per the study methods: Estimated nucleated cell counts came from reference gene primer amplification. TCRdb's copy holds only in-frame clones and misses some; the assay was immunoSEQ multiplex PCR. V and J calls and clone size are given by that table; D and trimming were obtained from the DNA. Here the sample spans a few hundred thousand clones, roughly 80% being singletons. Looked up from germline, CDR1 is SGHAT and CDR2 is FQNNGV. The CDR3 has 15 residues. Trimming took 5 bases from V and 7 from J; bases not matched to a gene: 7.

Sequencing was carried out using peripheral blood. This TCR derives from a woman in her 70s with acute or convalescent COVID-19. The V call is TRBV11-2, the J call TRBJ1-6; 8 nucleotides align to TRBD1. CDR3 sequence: CASSIRQGWNSPLHF. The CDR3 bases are TGTGCCAGCAGCATAAGACAGGGGTGGAATTCACCCCTCCACTTT.